A selection of T cell receptor beta chains follows, all from one sample in a study of CD8+ T cells in alopecia areata. The protocol was immunoSEQ multiplex PCR, while the TCRdb copy is restricted to in-frame clones and leaves out a portion. Altogether 200,000 to 250,000 clones are present, roughly two fifths being singletons, with the ten largest covering about 0.48%. Sequences were derived from CD4+ T cells sorted from blood, sampled between weeks 30 and 35, from a patient treated with tofacitinib. The receptors derive from a human donor with alopecia areata. CDR3s include the opening cysteine and the closing phenylalanine or tryptophan. D genes are given only for firm matches. Clone size appears in some rows only: once, few, many, or a class for an expanded clone.

j_call | v_call | clone_size | d_call | cdr3_aa | cdr3_nt
TRBJ2-1 | TRBV11-1 | NA | TRBD2 | CASSSTSRWSGNYNEQFF | TGTGCCAGCAGCTCCACGTCAAGGTGGAGCGGGAATTACAATGAGCAGTTCTTC
TRBJ1-1 | TRBV7-2 | few | NA | CASSRRGNTEAFF | TGTGCCAGCAGCCGCAGGGGGAACACTGAAGCTTTCTTT
TRBJ2-7 | TRBV5-1 | few | NA | CASSFGSSYEQYF | TGCGCCAGCAGCTTCGGCAGCTCCTACGAGCAGTACTTC
TRBJ1-1 | TRBV15 | few | NA | CATSRDTGQRFNTEAFF | TGTGCCACCAGCAGAGATACTGGACAGAGATTTAACACTGAAGCTTTCTTT
TRBJ2-1 | TRBV19 | NA | NA | CASGPHRYNEQFF | TGTGCCAGCGGACCCCACCGGTACAATGAGCAGTTCTTC
TRBJ2-6 | TRBV7-2 | NA | NA | CASSLDFSGANVLTF | TGTGCCAGCAGCTTAGATTTCTCTGGGGCCAACGTCCTGACTTTC
TRBJ1-2 | TRBV2 | few | NA | CASRRTAINYGYTF | TGTGCCAGCAGGCGGACAGCGATAAACTATGGCTACACCTTC
TRBJ2-6 | TRBV7-9 | NA | NA | CASSPEVSGANVLTF | TGTGCCAGCAGCCCGGAAGTCTCTGGGGCCAACGTCCTGACTTTC
TRBJ1-2 | TRBV5-1 | NA | TRBD1 | CASSSQGTYGYTF | TGCGCCAGCAGCTCACAGGGGACCTATGGCTACACCTTC
TRBJ1-2 | TRBV2 | NA | NA | CASSESWTTDYGYTF | TGTGCCAGCAGTGAATCTTGGACCACGGACTATGGCTACACCTTC
TRBJ2-1 | TRBV5-1 | NA | TRBD1 | CASSLGQGYEQFF | TGCGCCAGCAGCCTGGGACAGGGTTATGAGCAGTTCTTC
TRBJ1-2 | TRBV25-1 | NA | TRBD1 | CASSEKGAKNYGYTF | TGTGCCAGCAGTGAAAAGGGGGCGAAGAACTATGGCTACACCTTC
TRBJ1-2 | TRBV9 | NA | NA | CASSVGQNNYGYTF | TGTGCCAGCAGCGTAGGCCAGAACAACTATGGCTACACCTTC
TRBJ1-1 | TRBV10-2 | few | NA | CASSEDTEAFF | TGCGCCAGCAGTGAGGACACTGAAGCTTTCTTT
TRBJ2-7 | TRBV7-9 | few | NA | CASSLALGPRTYEQYF | TGTGCCAGCAGCTTAGCGCTGGGACCGAGGACCTACGAGCAGTACTTC
TRBJ1-1 | TRBV7-6 | few | NA | CASSLEGRTEAFF | TGTGCCAGCAGCTTAGAAGGTAGGACTGAAGCTTTCTTT
TRBJ1-5 | TRBV27 | NA | TRBD1 | CASSPQGDQPQHF | TGTGCCAGCAGTCCTCAGGGGGATCAGCCCCAGCATTTT
TRBJ2-5 | TRBV29-1 | many | TRBD1 | CSVDINRGHRETQYF | TGCAGCGTCGATATTAACAGGGGGCACAGGGAGACCCAGTACTTC
TRBJ2-4 | TRBV30 | NA | NA | CAWNRDTHSSGSKNIQYF | TGTGCCTGGAACCGGGACACCCATTCTTCGGGGTCCAAAAACATTCAGTACTTC
TRBJ1-3 | TRBV30 | NA | NA | CAWSVSRNTIYF | TGTGCCTGGAGTGTCTCTAGAAACACCATATATTTT
TRBJ2-3 | TRBV6-5 | few | NA | CASTGGQRTDTQYF | TGTGCCAGCACTGGGGGACAACGCACAGATACGCAGTATTTT
TRBJ1-1 | TRBV5-1 | NA | TRBD1 | CASSYRQGLNTEAFF | TGCGCCAGCAGCTATAGACAGGGCCTGAACACTGAAGCTTTCTTT
TRBJ2-1 | TRBV11-2 | few | TRBD1 | CASSLVAGGNNEQFF | TGTGCCAGCAGCTTAGTGGCAGGGGGCAACAATGAGCAGTTCTTC
TRBJ2-5 | TRBV5-1 | NA | TRBD2 | CASSASGRSETQYF | TGCGCCAGCAGTGCTAGCGGGAGATCGGAGACCCAGTACTTC
TRBJ1-1 | TRBV9 | few | NA | CASSAPGLTEAFF | TGTGCCAGCAGCGCCCCGGGACTAACTGAAGCTTTCTTT
TRBJ2-1 | TRBV9 | NA | TRBD2 | CASSVGTSEANEQFF | TGTGCCAGCAGCGTAGGAACTAGCGAGGCCAATGAGCAGTTCTTC
TRBJ2-2 | TRBV9 | NA | NA | CASSPGTPNTGELFF | TGTGCCAGCAGCCCCGGGACACCTAACACCGGGGAGCTGTTTTTT
TRBJ1-1 | TRBV2 | few | TRBD1 | CASIEQGQSTEAFF | TGTGCCAGCATTGAACAGGGGCAGAGCACTGAAGCTTTCTTT
TRBJ2-5 | TRBV20-1 | NA | NA | CSAPQWGTQYF | TGCAGTGCTCCCCAGTGGGGGACCCAGTACTTC
TRBJ1-5 | TRBV18 | NA | TRBD1 | CASSPDRDQPQHF | TGTGCCAGCTCACCCGACAGGGACCAGCCCCAGCATTTT
TRBJ2-7 | TRBV4-2 | NA | TRBD2 | CASRPSGVSYEQYF | TGTGCCAGCAGACCCAGCGGGGTCTCCTACGAGCAGTACTTC
TRBJ2-2 | TRBV18 | NA | NA | CASSSKYTGELFF | TGTGCCAGCTCATCTAAGTACACCGGGGAGCTGTTTTTT
TRBJ1-4 | TRBV5-1 | NA | NA | CASSSTETNEKLFF | TGCGCCAGCAGCTCGACGGAAACTAATGAAAAACTGTTTTTT
TRBJ1-1 | TRBV9 | NA | NA | CASSGDSRTEAFF | TGTGCCAGCAGCGGCGACAGCCGGACTGAAGCTTTCTTT
TRBJ1-2 | TRBV7-9 | NA | NA | CASSFGDYGYTF | TGTGCCAGCAGCTTTGGAGACTATGGCTACACCTTC
TRBJ2-5 | TRBV11-3 | NA | NA | CASSRGILQETQYF | TGTGCCAGCTCCCGGGGTATTTTACAAGAGACCCAGTACTTC